This T cell receptor beta chain stems from a study of shared clonotypes between healthy human individuals (dated by TCRdb to the early 2020s). About the full investigation: A few men and two women, aged 18 to 49 years, made up the cohort. For each donor, three plates each were used for CD4 naive and CD4 memory, two plates were used for CD8 naive, and one plate was used for CD8 memory. The study deeply sequenced blood TCR repertoires of about 5 healthy adults to estimate repertoire size and the extent of clonotype sharing between individuals. Different laboratories and diverse techniques were used to prepare libraries and sequence TCR repertoires, to increase sequencing depth and limit assay-specific biases. Each donor's leukapheresis produced roughly between about 0.85 and 10 billion PBMCs.

The paper as a whole reports these results and caveats: Across a few donors, 4.5% to 6.5% of naive CD4, roughly 3.3% of naive CD8, about 2.3% of memory CD4, and about 0.44% of memory CD8 clonotypes were shared. Rarefaction of sorted-subset datasets indicated incomplete sequencing despite the large sequencing depth. Because the study included a small number of donors, the genetic and exposure-history diversity represented was limited. Sampling was restricted to blood, and TCR repertoires in tissues likely differ from the TCR repertoires found in blood. Higher generation probabilities were observed for clonotypes shared by all four sorted-subset donors than for non-shared clonotypes. Estimated clonotype richness was generally larger for naive than for memory subsets. Based on pairwise subsampling, the degree of clonotype sharing among donors was expected to be affected by sequencing depth.

Using the deep immunoSEQ assay, multiplex PCR amplified TCR CDR3 regions from genomic DNA. Genomic DNA extracted from each cell subset was distributed evenly over all wells of several immunoSEQ 96-well plates, and each plate served as one replicate. For sorted subsets, around 200 ng genomic DNA, equal to tens of thousands of T cell genomes, was loaded into each replicate PCR. The purified libraries were quantified using a Qubit 3.0 fluorometer, sized with a Bioanalyzer 2100, and then quantified again using the KAPA Library Quantification kit. Each immunoSEQ 96-well plate was sequenced on its own single-read 150-cycle Illumina NextSeq 550 flow cell. The paper's data handling went like this. Because the immunoSEQ output included only junctional sequences and no quality scores, the filtering could not be the same as the filtering used for full-length reads. Sequences were annotated with PyIR, a Python wrapper for IgBLAST v1.9, using IMGT germline references to assign V/J genes and CDR3. Reads were removed for weak V/J assignments (E-value above 1e-6), missing CDR3, stop codons, out-of-frame junctions, or ambiguous translated residues. V3J clonotypes were defined as sequences sharing an identical inferred V gene, J gene, and CDR3 amino acid sequence. Percentage overlap between repertoires was calculated by dividing the number of shared unique clonotypes by the size of the smaller repertoire. Three approaches were used to assess repertoire richness: RTK rarefaction, the Chao1 estimator, and Recon v2.1 estimates of unobserved clonotypes. OLGA was used to compute generation probabilities for all TCRbeta clonotypes that the gDNA method yielded from a few donors. TCRdb re-hosts the immuneACCESS table, in-frame sequences only. Its copies lack some clones; in the studies checked, an unresolved V gene accounts for under half of them, and the cause for the rest is not known. V and J calls and clone size come straight from that table; D and trimming were deduced from the DNA. This sample has 2 million to 2.5 million clones in its table, and approximately 93% of those were observed once. The top ten constitute under 0.45% of the sample.

The germline V gene (reference sequence) yields MNHNY for CDR1 and SVGAGI for CDR2. Ends trimmed: V by 5 bases, J by 2 bases; bases unmatched to a gene: 2. From the cysteine up to the phenylalanine, the CDR3 has a length of 13 residues. Of the read, only the CDR3 DNA is kept; its 39 bases are in frame from base 1. The donors were healthy, HIV-negative adults with no recently reported acute infections or vaccinations. Only Caucasian adults living in Nashville, Tennessee, USA were represented among the donors. CD4+ T cells were enriched by magnetic negative selection; naive cells were then positively selected on CD45RA, and the negative fraction formed the memory subset. After blood collection by leukapheresis, PBMCs were isolated using Ficoll-Histopaque density gradient centrifugation and then cryopreserved in the vapor phase of liquid nitrogen. Analytical flow cytometry was used to check the purity and quantity of each magnetically sorted T cell population. From each sorted fraction, genomic DNA was isolated and quantified by UV absorbance on a Nanodrop 2000c.

Details on this clone: Its antigen remains undetermined. No base qualities exist here, and no much larger clone lies one base off it.

This TCR was sampled from a man aged 18 to 29 in good health. Some clones in this sample may be carry-over from other donors' samples. The sequenced sample was naive CD4+ T cells from PBMCs. According to the study, the label for this sample's cell subset or site signals: CD45RA+ positively selected. This sequence uses TRBV6-6 and TRBJ1-1; 7 nucleotides in the junction match TRBD1. CDR3 region: CASSQGGNTEAFF. The DNA sequence reads TGTGCCAGCAGTCAGGGGGGTAACACTGAAGCTTTCTTT.